The 18 T cell receptor beta chains below all came from one sample that was sequenced in a study of shared clonotypes between healthy human individuals. Clones were read by immunoSEQ multiplex PCR, and TCRdb kept only the in-frame ones, dropping some. Among some 2,500,000 clones listed, approximately 93% were seen once. Sample: naive CD4+ T cells from PBMCs. Subset in this sample: CD45RA+ positively selected. The receptors stem from a man aged 18 to 30 in good health. Some clones in this sample may be carry-over from other donors' samples.

The CDR3 sequence: CASSSDLQGRETQYF. CDR3 nucleotide sequence: TGTGCCAGCAGCTCCGATCTACAGGGGAGAGAGACCCAGTACTTC. The chain joins TRBV5-6 to TRBJ2-5, with 7 bases that match TRBD1. Germline V gives CDR1 SGHDT, CDR2 YYEEEE. Trimming took 3 bases from V and 4 from J; bases not matched to a gene: 9. The CDR3 extends over 15 amino acids.

The chain couples TRBV7-9 to TRBJ2-3; D not certain. Trimming pared 3 bases from V and 0 bases from J, leaving 10 bases between. This CDR3 contains 15 residues. CDR1 is SEHNR, CDR2 FQNEAQ, per germline (reference sequence). In DNA form, the CDR3 reads TGTGCCAGCAGCTTTCACAGCCAAAGCACAGATACGCAGTATTTT. This sequence encodes CASSFHSQSTDTQYF.

The V gene is TRBV28, the J gene TRBJ2-6, with D possibly being TRBD1 (6 bases). With 3 bases removed from V and 0 bases from J, the gap between germline ends came to 21 bases. Looked up from germline, CDR1 is MDHEN and CDR2 is SYDVKM. CDR3 length: 20 amino acids. The CDR3, as DNA: TGTGCCAGCAGTTTGGGCAGGGGCCTGAAAACCCCCTCTGGGGCCAACGTCCTGACTTTC. This codes for CASSLGRGLKTPSGANVLTF.

The chain uses TRBV25-1 and TRBJ1-5; D call uncertain. From germline, CDR1 is MGHDK and CDR2 SYGVNS. The CDR3 runs to 12 residues. With 10 bases removed from V and 0 bases from J, the gap between germline ends came to 7 bases. CDR3 coding DNA: TGTGCCATGGGGATTAGCAATCAGCCCCAGCATTTT. Translated, it gives CAMGISNQPQHF.

As regards this clone: A junction boundary mismatches the germline segment, possibly from a read error. Other nucleotide sequences in the sample specify the same CDR3. The chain joins TRBV6-5 to TRBJ1-3, with a tentative D call TRBD1 (5 bases). Germline V gene lookup returns CDR1 MNHEY and CDR2 SVGAGI. This CDR3 comprises 11 residues. CDR3 sequence: CASRQGDTIYF. The CDR3 DNA reads TGTGCTAGCAGGCAGGGAGACACCATATATTTT.

The chain couples TRBV5-1 to TRBJ2-3; D is uncertain. Germline CDR1 SGHRS, CDR2 YFSETQ. V lost 1 base and J 2 bases, leaving 8 bases between the germline ends. The CDR3 sequence is 14 residues long. The CDR3 is CASSLLPSTDTQYF. The CDR3 nucleotides read TGCGCCAGCAGCTTGCTGCCCTCCACAGATACGCAGTATTTT.

In regard to this clone: The same CDR3 is also encoded by other DNA sequences in this sample. This chain links TRBV6-4 with TRBJ2-1; 15 bases line up with TRBD2. Germline V lookup: CDR1 MRHNA, CDR2 SNTAGT. With 6 bases clipped from V and 6 bases from J, the junction kept 3 bases outside the gene matches. CDR3 length equals 15 residues. In DNA, the CDR3 is TGTGCCAGCAGCAGGACTAGCGGGAGGGCCAATGAGCAGTTCTTC. Its translation is CASSRTSGRANEQFF.

The rearrangement joins TRBV5-1 to TRBJ1-4, with D maybe TRBD1 (6 bases). CDR1 and CDR2 from the germline V gene are SGHRS and YFSETQ. The CDR3 spans 16 residues. Trimming shortened V by 6 bases and J by 2 bases, and 17 bases separated the two germline ends. The CDR3 is CASTGGGLWTNEKLFF. As DNA, the CDR3 is TGCGCCAGCACCGGAGGGGGGCTGTGGACTAATGAAAAACTGTTTTTT.

V usage is TRBV20-1 and J usage is TRBJ2-5; 7 bases agree with TRBD2. Germline V CDR1 and CDR2: DFQATT, SNEGSKA (reference sequence). The CDR3 totals 11 residues. This CDR3 reads CGGGVQETQYF. The CDR3 DNA reads as TGCGGGGGGGGTGTTCAAGAGACCCAGTACTTC.

The chain has TRBV5-1 and TRBJ2-5; 7 bases match TRBD2. Germline CDR1 and CDR2: SGHRS and YFSETQ. The CDR3 totals 15 residues. The V segment lost 4 bases and the J segment 5 bases; nucleotides outside the gene matches: 11. The chain's CDR3 is CASSGLLATEETQYF. As DNA, the CDR3 is TGCGCCAGCAGCGGACTACTAGCGACCGAGGAGACCCAGTACTTC.

This clone was seen just once. The genes are TRBV4-3 and TRBJ2-7; 8 bases are shared with TRBD2. CDR1 LGHNA and CDR2 YSLEER come from the germline V gene. This CDR3 has 15 amino acids. Trimming cost V 4 bases and J 4 bases; bases outside gene matches: 9. In DNA, the CDR3 is TGCGCCAGCAGCCTTAGGGCGGGAGGATATTACGAGCAGTACTTC. It yields the protein CASSLRAGGYYEQYF.

The chain carries TRBV5-4 and TRBJ1-2; D might be TRBD1 (5 bases). Trimming stripped 2 bases from V and 0 bases from J, with 17 bases between. The germline V gene encodes CDR1 SGHNT and CDR2 YYREEE (reference sequence). This CDR3 has 17 amino acids. The CDR3 DNA follows: TGTGCCAGCAGCTTCCCGACGCAGGGAGGGACTAACTATGGCTACACCTTC. Its translation is CASSFPTQGGTNYGYTF.

The chain links TRBV5-1 to TRBJ2-1; D might be TRBD2 (5 bases). The V and J ends lost 2 bases and 6 bases respectively, with 18 bases between them. Germline V gene data show CDR1 as SGHRS and CDR2 as YFSETQ. The CDR3 has 16 residues. The CDR3 spells CASSFEGADRGNEQFF. The CDR3 DNA follows: TGCGCCAGCAGCTTTGAGGGAGCCGATCGGGGCAATGAGCAGTTCTTC.

The CDR3 DNA reads as TGTGCCAGTAGTGGGACTTTACCGACTAGCACAGATACGCAGTATTTT. As protein: CASSGTLPTSTDTQYF. The chain combines TRBV19 with TRBJ2-3; the D gene is possibly TRBD2 (6 bases). This CDR3 region has 16 residues. CDR1 and CDR2 (germline): LNHDA, SQIVND (reference sequence). Trimming removed 5 bases from V and 0 bases from J, with 15 bases in between.

The gene calls are TRBV9 and TRBJ1-3, with 7 bases identical to TRBD1. Germline lookup yields CDR1 SGDLS and CDR2 YYNGEE. The ends lost 1 base at V and 3 bases at J; junction bases unmatched: 10. The CDR3 runs to 17 residues. CDR3: CASSVTATGSFGNTIYF. DNA of the CDR3: TGTGCCAGCAGCGTAACCGCGACAGGGTCCTTTGGAAACACCATATATTTT.

The CDR3 DNA is TGTGCCAGCAGTACCGGGACCCGAGGGGGGGCCCAGTACTTC. Amino acid sequence: CASSTGTRGGAQYF. The rearrangement joins TRBV6-6 to TRBJ2-5; the D gene is possibly TRBD2 (7 bases). The V end lost 5 bases, the J end lost 9 bases, and 19 bases lay between the germline ends. In germline, CDR1 is MNHNY, CDR2 SVGAGI (reference sequence). The CDR3 is 14 amino acids.

The chain couples TRBV7-9 to TRBJ2-5, with a possible D match to TRBD1 (5 bases). V lost 6 bases to trimming and J lost 2 bases, with 10 bases between them. The CDR3 runs 13 residues. Germline loops: CDR1 SEHNR, CDR2 FQNEAQ (reference sequence). The CDR3 region is CASREGVQETQYF. The CDR3, as DNA: TGTGCCAGCAGGGAAGGGGTTCAAGAGACCCAGTACTTC.

The genes are TRBV7-2 and TRBJ2-4; tentatively, D is TRBD2 (5 bases). V lost 4 bases and J 0 bases, leaving 19 bases between the germline ends. Germline V gives CDR1 SGHTA, CDR2 FQGNSA. The CDR3 runs 18 residues. This chain's CDR3 is CASSSRAGGLLAKNIQYF. CDR3 DNA sequence: TGTGCCAGCAGCTCCCGGGCGGGCGGGCTACTAGCCAAAAACATTCAGTACTTC.